This TCR beta chain came from a study of cytomegalovirus exposure and HLA in healthy donors. Study observations and caveats: The authors reported that TCR beta sequences could predict HLA-A and HLA-B alleles. These predictions were accurate for most subjects in the first cohort.

The CDR3 runs 15 residues. V lost 7 bases and J lost 2; bases outside the gene matches: 7. Germline V gives CDR1 SGHDT, CDR2 YYEEEE. PCR amplification relied on 60 Vbeta primers (plus 13 Jbeta primers). Profiling relied on immunoSEQ multiplex PCR, and the TCRdb table lists in-frame clones only, not all of them. The repertoire includes fewer than 250,000 clones, nearly 80% of them detected once, and 1.5% to 2% sits in the top ten. On this clone: Its antigen remains unknown.

The source of this sequence is a male donor in good health and CMV-seronegative. The sequenced sample consisted of PBMCs. J is TRBJ2-1 and V is TRBV5-6; 9 bases are a match to TRBD1. The CDR3 region is CASLWGTGPYNEQFF. CDR3 nucleotide sequence: TGTGCCAGCCTTTGGGGGACAGGGCCCTACAATGAGCAGTTCTTC.